This T cell receptor beta chain appears in the sequencing data of a study of cytomegalovirus exposure and HLA in healthy donors. Only in-frame clones appear in the TCRdb table, and some are missing; sequencing was by immunoSEQ multiplex PCR. The sample consists of 100,000 to 150,000 clones, about 91% of them appearing once. The length of the CDR3 is 14 residues. V lost 2 bases and J lost 4, with 11 bases in between. The germline V gene has CDR1 MDHEN and CDR2 SYDVKM. V gene TRBV28 combines with J gene TRBJ2-5; D is possibly TRBD1 (6 bases). Sequencing was carried out using PBMCs. The clonotype was recovered from a woman younger than 30 in good health and CMV-seronegative. The DNA for the CDR3 is TGTGCCAGCAGTTTACACAGGGCAAGAGAGACCCAGTACTTC. Translated, it gives CASSLHRARETQYF.